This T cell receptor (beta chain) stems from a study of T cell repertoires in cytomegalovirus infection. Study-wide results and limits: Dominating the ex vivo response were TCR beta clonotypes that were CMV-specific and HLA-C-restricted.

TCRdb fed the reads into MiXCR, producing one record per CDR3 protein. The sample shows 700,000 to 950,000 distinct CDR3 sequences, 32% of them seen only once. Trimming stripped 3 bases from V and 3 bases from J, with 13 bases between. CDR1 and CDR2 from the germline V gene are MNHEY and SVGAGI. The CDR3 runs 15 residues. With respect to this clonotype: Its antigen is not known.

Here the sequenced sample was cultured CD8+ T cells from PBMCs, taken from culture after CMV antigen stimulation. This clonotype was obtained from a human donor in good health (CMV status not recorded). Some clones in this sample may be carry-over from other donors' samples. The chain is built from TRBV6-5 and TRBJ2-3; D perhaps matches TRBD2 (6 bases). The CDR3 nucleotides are TGTGCCAGCAGTTATGACACCCGGGGGACAGATACGCAGTATTTT. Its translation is CASSYDTRGTDTQYF.